The TCR beta chain described here comes from a study of OX40 agonist ivuxolimab in advanced cancers. Produced via immunoSEQ multiplex PCR; TCRdb's table is partial and in-frame only. Of tens of thousands of clones detected, over 75% appear once; the ten largest clones hold approximately 8%. Points from the study as a whole: Antigen specificity was not determined for the expanded peripheral T cells. The CD4+ and CD8+ T cells in the blood had expanded clonally by week 6 at 0.1 to 3.0 mg/kg.

Turning to this clone: Its antigen is as yet unknown.

Germline lookup yields CDR1 SGHTA and CDR2 FQGNSA. There are 15 residues in the CDR3. V was pared by 9 bases and J by 4 bases, with 6 bases of the junction left unmatched. V gene TRBV7-2 combines with J gene TRBJ2-1; 13 bases are shared with TRBD2. This material consisted of CD4+ or CD8+ T cells sorted from blood, taken in a trial of the OX40 agonist ivuxolimab. This TCR derives from an adult with an advanced solid tumor such as melanoma, head and neck, liver or kidney cancer. In DNA form, the CDR3 reads TGTGCCAGTTATTCGGGACTAGCGGGATACAATGAGCAGTTCTTC. It codes for CASYSGLAGYNEQFF.